Listed below are T cell receptor beta chains from one sample, sequenced in a study of cytomegalovirus exposure and HLA in healthy donors. The protocol was immunoSEQ multiplex PCR, while the TCRdb copy is restricted to in-frame clones and leaves out a portion. The profile shows over 200,000 clones, 85% to 90% of them singletons. Sequencing used PBMCs. These receptors were taken from a young woman in good health and CMV-seronegative. Both conserved end residues are part of each CDR3. Each record gives: D gene, clone size, J gene, V gene, CDR3 protein, CDR3 DNA. D genes are given only for firm matches. Where a row states a size, it is once, few, many or the class of an expanded clone; other rows omit it.

NA	NA	TRBJ1-3	TRBV7-9	CASLGQGNTIYF	TGTGCCAGCTTGGGACAAGGAAACACCATATATTTT
TRBD1	NA	TRBJ1-4	TRBV7-2	CASSPGTGYEKLFF	TGTGCCAGCAGCCCCGGGACAGGGTATGAAAAACTGTTTTTT
NA	NA	TRBJ2-5	TRBV2	CASSDFLAEKETQYF	TGTGCCAGCAGTGATTTTTTAGCGGAGAAAGAGACCCAGTACTTC
TRBD1	once	TRBJ1-1	TRBV30	CAWVGTGNTEAFF	TGTGCCTGGGTTGGGACAGGGAACACTGAAGCTTTCTTT
NA	NA	TRBJ1-3	TRBV5-1	CASRATQGSGNTIYF	TGCGCCAGCAGAGCAACCCAGGGGTCTGGAAACACCATATATTTT
TRBD1	NA	TRBJ2-7	TRBV28	CASSVMGQLSYEQYF	TGTGCCAGCAGCGTTATGGGACAGCTCTCCTACGAGCAGTACTTC
TRBD2	once	TRBJ2-1	TRBV2	CASSDSGGRHEQFF	TGTGCCAGCAGTGATAGCGGGGGTCGCCATGAGCAGTTCTTC
NA	NA	TRBJ1-5	TRBV28	CASSLDPQGRSNQPQHF	TGTGCCAGCAGTCTCGACCCTCAGGGTAGGAGCAATCAGCCCCAGCATTTT
TRBD1	NA	TRBJ2-7	TRBV6-5	CASSYSTGENGYEQYF	TGTGCCAGCAGTTACTCTACAGGGGAGAATGGCTACGAGCAGTACTTC
NA	NA	TRBJ2-3	TRBV7-2	CASSPSGAKDTQYF	TGTGCCAGCAGCCCCAGTGGGGCAAAAGATACGCAGTATTTT
TRBD1	NA	TRBJ2-3	TRBV5-1	CASSPGQGTDTQYF	TGCGCCAGCAGCCCCGGACAGGGTACAGATACGCAGTATTTT
TRBD2	NA	TRBJ2-3	TRBV9	CASGTSGATGDTQYF	TGTGCCAGCGGGACTAGCGGGGCCACGGGGGATACGCAGTATTTT
NA	once	TRBJ2-1	TRBV30	CAWSVQFLRQLRGEQFF	TGTGCCTGGAGTGTACAATTTCTGAGGCAGTTGCGTGGTGAGCAGTTCTTC
NA	NA	TRBJ1-6	TRBV10-1	CASSESGVSPLHF	TGCGCCAGCAGTGAATCGGGGGTTTCACCCCTCCACTTT
TRBD2	NA	TRBJ2-1	TRBV4-3	CASSQDVLAGGNEQFF	TGCGCCAGCAGCCAAGACGTCCTAGCGGGGGGCAATGAGCAGTTCTTC
TRBD2	NA	TRBJ2-1	TRBV27	CASTPAGGSYNEQFF	TGTGCCAGCACCCCAGCGGGGGGCTCCTACAATGAGCAGTTCTTC
NA	NA	TRBJ2-5	TRBV11-2	CASSLPGRRETQYF	TGTGCCAGCAGCCTCCCCGGAAGGAGAGAGACCCAGTACTTC
NA	NA	TRBJ1-1	TRBV9	CASSFHRDNMNTEAFF	TGTGCCAGCAGCTTCCACCGGGACAACATGAACACTGAAGCTTTCTTT
NA	NA	TRBJ2-7	TRBV6-5	CASSYASGEAYEQYF	TGTGCCAGCAGTTACGCATCAGGGGAAGCCTACGAGCAGTACTTC
TRBD2	NA	TRBJ2-7	TRBV4-1	CASSQRVLAGVYEQYF	TGCGCCAGCAGCCAAAGGGTACTAGCGGGGGTATACGAGCAGTACTTC
NA	NA	TRBJ1-2	TRBV7-9	CASSLWTDGYTF	TGTGCCAGCAGCCTATGGACTGATGGCTACACCTTC
TRBD2	NA	TRBJ2-3	TRBV9	CASSPQARGFTDTQYF	TGTGCCAGCAGCCCCCAGGCGCGGGGGTTTACAGATACGCAGTATTTT
NA	NA	TRBJ1-5	TRBV19	CASSIRYNQPQHF	TGTGCCAGTAGTATCAGGTATAATCAGCCCCAGCATTTT
NA	NA	TRBJ1-4	TRBV6-5	CASSYSGARDEKLFF	TGTGCCAGCAGTTACTCGGGGGCGCGGGATGAAAAACTGTTTTTT
TRBD2	NA	TRBJ2-2	TRBV10-3	CAISGLAGLNTGELFF	TGTGCCATCAGTGGACTAGCGGGGTTGAACACCGGGGAGCTGTTTTTT
NA	NA	TRBJ1-1	TRBV7-3	CASSLRGAGPNTEAFF	TGTGCCAGCAGCTTAAGGGGAGCAGGCCCGAACACTGAAGCTTTCTTT
NA	NA	TRBJ2-2	TRBV27	CASSLSGALTGELFF	TGTGCCAGCAGTTTGTCAGGGGCACTCACCGGGGAGCTGTTTTTT
TRBD1	NA	TRBJ1-5	TRBV6-1	CASSGDRDQPQHF	TGTGCCAGCAGTGGGGACAGGGATCAGCCCCAGCATTTT
TRBD1	few	TRBJ1-2	TRBV4-1	CASSPQGGGYTF	TGCGCCAGCAGCCCCCAGGGGGGCGGCTACACCTTC
TRBD1	NA	TRBJ2-7	TRBV6-5	CASSQGAAYEQYF	TGTGCCAGCAGCCAGGGGGCAGCCTACGAGCAGTACTTC
TRBD1	NA	TRBJ2-2	TRBV7-9	CASSLALSTGGYTGELFF	TGTGCCAGCAGCTTAGCGCTCTCGACAGGGGGTTATACCGGGGAGCTGTTTTTT